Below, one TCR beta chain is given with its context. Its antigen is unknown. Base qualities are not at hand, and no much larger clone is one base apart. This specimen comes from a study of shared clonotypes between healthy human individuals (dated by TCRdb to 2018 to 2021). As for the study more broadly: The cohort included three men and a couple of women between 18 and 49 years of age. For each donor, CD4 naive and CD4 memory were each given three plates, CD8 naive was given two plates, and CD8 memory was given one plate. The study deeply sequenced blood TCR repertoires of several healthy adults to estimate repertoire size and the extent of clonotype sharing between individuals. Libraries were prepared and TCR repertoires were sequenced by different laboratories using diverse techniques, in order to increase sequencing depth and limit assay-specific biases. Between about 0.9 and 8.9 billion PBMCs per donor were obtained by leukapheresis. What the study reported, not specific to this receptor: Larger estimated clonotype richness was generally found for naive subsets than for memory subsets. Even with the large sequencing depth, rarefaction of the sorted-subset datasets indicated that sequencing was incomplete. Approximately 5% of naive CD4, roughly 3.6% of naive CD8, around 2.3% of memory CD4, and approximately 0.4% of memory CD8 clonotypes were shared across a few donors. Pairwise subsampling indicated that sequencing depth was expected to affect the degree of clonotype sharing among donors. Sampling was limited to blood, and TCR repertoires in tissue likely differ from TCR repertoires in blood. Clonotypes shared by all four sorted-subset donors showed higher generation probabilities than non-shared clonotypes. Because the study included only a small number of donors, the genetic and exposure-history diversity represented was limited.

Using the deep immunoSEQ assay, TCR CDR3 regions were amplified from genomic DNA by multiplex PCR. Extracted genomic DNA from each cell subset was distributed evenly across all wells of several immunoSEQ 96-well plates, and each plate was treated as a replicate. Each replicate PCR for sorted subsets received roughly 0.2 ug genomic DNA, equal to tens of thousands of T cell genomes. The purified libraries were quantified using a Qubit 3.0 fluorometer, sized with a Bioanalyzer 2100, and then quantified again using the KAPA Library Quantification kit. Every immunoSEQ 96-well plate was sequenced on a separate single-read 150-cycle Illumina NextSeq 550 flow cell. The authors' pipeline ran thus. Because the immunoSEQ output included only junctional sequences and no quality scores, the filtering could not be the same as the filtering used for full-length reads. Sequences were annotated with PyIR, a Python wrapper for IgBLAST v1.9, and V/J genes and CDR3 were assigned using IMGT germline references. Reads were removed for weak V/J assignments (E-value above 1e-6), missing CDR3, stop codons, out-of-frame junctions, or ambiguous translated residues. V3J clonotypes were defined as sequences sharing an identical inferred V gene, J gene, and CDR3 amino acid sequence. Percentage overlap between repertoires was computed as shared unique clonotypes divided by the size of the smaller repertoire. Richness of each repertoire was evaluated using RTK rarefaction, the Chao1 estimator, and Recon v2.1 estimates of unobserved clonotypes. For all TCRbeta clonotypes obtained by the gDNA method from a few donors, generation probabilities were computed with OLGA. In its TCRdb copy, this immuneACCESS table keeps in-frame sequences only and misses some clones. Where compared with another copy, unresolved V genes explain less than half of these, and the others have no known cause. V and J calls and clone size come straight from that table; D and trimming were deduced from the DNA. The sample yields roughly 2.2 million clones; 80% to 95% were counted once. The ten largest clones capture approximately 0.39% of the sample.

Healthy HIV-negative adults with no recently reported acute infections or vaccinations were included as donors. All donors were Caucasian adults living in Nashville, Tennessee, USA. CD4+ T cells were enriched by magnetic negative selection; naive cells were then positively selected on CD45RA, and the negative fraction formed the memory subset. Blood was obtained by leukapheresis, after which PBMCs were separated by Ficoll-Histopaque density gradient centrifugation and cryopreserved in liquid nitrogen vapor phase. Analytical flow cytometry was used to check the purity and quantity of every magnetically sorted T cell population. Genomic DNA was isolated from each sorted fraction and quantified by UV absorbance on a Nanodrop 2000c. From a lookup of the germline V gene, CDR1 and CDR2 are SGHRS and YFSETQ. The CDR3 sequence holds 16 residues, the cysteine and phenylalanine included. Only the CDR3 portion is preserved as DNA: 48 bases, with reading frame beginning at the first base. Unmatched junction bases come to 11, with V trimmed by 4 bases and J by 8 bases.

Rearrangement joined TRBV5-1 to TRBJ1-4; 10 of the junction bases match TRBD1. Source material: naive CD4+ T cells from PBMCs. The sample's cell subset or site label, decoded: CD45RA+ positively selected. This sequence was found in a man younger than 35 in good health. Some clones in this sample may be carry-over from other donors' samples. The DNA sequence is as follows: TGCGCCAGCAGCCGTGCCCCGGGACAGGGGATAGAAAAACTGTTTTTT. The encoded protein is CASSRAPGQGIEKLFF.